This TCR beta chain was obtained from a study of shared T cell receptors in the human thymus. Sequencing was performed with immunoSEQ multiplex PCR; in TCRdb, only in-frame clones are kept and a portion is missing. The table lists hundreds of thousands of clones, more than 70% of them singletons. The data were also submitted as part of a second study, on human thymus T cells. That source adds: Donation came from healthy Finnish infants having corrective surgery for congenital heart defects. Corrective heart surgery yielded the resections from which the thymus tissue came. Within thymic and blood repertoires, V and J gene usage appeared to be biased. Reports from related research described highly overlapping thymic repertoires among unrelated individuals.

The source material was thymocytes. The receptor was derived from a boy younger than two with a congenital heart defect.

The CDR3 DNA reads as TGTGCCACCACCACCCGGCAGGCAGATACGCAGTATTTT. Protein sequence: CATTTRQADTQYF. This chain links TRBV15 with TRBJ2-3; D ambiguous. The CDR3 spans 13 residues. Trimming removed 7 bases at V and 4 bases at J, with 12 bases between. Per germline, CDR1 LNHNV and CDR2 YYDKDF (reference sequence).